This T cell receptor beta chain was documented in a study of blood T cell repertoires in COVID-19. Study as a whole: Both acute and convalescent COVID-19 samples were obtained from the United States, Italy and Spain.

Original handling: Estimation of nucleated cell counts relied on the amplification of reference gene primers. TCRdb keeps only in-frame clones here, not all; method: immunoSEQ multiplex PCR. The DNA gave D and trimming, while V, J and clone size come from that table. The sample records 100,000 or so clones, 80% to 95% being singletons. Germline CDR1 and CDR2: SGHTA and FQGTGA. CDR3 length: 17 residues. With 6 bases clipped from V and 8 bases from J, the junction kept 21 bases outside the gene matches. This chain connects TRBV7-3 to TRBJ1-2, with 7 bases identical to TRBD1. The receptor comes from a man aged 45-60 years with active COVID-19. The specimen sequenced was peripheral blood. The CDR3 nucleotides are TGTGCCAGCAGTATAGAGGGCGGGGCAGGGGGATTTCGAGGCTACACCTTC. Amino acids: CASSIEGGAGGFRGYTF.